The subject of this entry is one T cell receptor beta chain. What it binds is unknown. These data are taken from a study of blood T cells in healthy people across ages. General observations from the study: What prevented conclusive comparison of naive and antigen-experienced cells was that PBMCs were unsorted.

Alongside a J-beta primer mix, a sample-barcoded 5' primer served in a second PCR lasting about 6 to 12 cycles. In TCRdb, the 5' RACE reads were re-called with MiXCR into one record per CDR3 protein. The repertoire holds 700,000 or so distinct CDR3 sequences, with about 20% as singletons. V lost 9 bases and J lost 5; bases outside the gene matches: 7. The germline CDR1 and CDR2 sequences are LNHDA and SQIVND (reference sequence). The CDR3 length is 13 residues. The sequenced material came from blood. The gene calls are TRBV19 and TRBJ1-3, with 7 bases fitting TRBD1. The origin of this receptor is a man between 65 and 85 years old in good health. CDR3 region: CASDDRERNTIYF. The CDR3 nucleotides read TGTGCCAGCGACGACAGGGAGCGAAACACCATATATTTT.